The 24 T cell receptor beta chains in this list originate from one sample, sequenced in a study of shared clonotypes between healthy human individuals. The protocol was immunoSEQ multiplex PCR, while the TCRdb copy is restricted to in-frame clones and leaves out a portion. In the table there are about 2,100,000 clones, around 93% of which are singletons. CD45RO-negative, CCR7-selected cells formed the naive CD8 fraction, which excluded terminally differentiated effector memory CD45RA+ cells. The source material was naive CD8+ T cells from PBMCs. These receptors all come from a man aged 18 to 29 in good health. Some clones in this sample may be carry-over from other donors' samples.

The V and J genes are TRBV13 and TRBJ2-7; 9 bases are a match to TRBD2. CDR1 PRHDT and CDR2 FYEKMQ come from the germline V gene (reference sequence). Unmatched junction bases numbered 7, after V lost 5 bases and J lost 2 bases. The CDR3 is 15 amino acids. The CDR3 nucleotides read TGTGCCAGCAGCCATTCCGGGACTAGCCCCTACGAGCAGTACTTC. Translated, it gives CASSHSGTSPYEQYF.

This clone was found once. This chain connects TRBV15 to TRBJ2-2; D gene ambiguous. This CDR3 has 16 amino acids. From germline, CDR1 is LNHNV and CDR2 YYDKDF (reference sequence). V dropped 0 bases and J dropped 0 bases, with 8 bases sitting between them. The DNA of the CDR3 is TGTGCCACCAGCAGAGATGGGGATGCGAACACCGGGGAGCTGTTTTTT. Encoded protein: CATSRDGDANTGELFF.

CDR3 sequence: CASSPFSRENTGELFF. The DNA of the CDR3 is TGCGCCAGCAGCCCGTTTAGCCGGGAGAACACCGGGGAGCTGTTTTTT. The chain recombines TRBV4-1 with TRBJ2-2; TRBD2 is a possible D gene (5 bases). CDR1 MGHRA and CDR2 YSYEKL come from the germline V gene. The CDR3 contains 16 residues. The V and J ends lost 4 bases and 1 base respectively, with 13 bases between them.

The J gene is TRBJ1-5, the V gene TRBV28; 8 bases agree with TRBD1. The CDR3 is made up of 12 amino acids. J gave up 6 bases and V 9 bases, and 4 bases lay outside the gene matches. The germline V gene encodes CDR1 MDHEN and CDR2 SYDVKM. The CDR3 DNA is TGTGCCAGTGACAGGGGAATTCAGCCCCAGCATTTT. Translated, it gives CASDRGIQPQHF.

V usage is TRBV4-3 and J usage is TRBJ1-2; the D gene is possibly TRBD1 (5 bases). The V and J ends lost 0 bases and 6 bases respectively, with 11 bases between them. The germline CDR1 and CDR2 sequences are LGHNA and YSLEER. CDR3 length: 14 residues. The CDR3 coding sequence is TGCGCCAGCAGCCAAGATCTCCTAGGGGATGGCTACACCTTC. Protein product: CASSQDLLGDGYTF.

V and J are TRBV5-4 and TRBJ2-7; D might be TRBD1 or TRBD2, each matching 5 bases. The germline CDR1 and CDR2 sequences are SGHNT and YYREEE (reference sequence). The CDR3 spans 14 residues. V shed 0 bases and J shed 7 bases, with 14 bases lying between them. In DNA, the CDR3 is TGTGCCAGCAGCTTGGCCGGGGTGGGGCAAGAGCAGTACTTC. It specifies CASSLAGVGQEQYF.

The CDR3, as DNA: TGTGCCAGCAGTCAGGGTGATATAGGTGAAAAACTGTTTTTT. Translating gives CASSQGDIGEKLFF. This chain joins TRBV28 and TRBJ1-4; TRBD1 is a possible D gene (5 bases). This CDR3 has 14 amino acids. V was trimmed by 5 bases and J by 7 bases, leaving 14 bases between them. Germline V gene data show CDR1 as MDHEN and CDR2 as SYDVKM. The full variable domain, rest sourced from reference TRBV28 and TRBJ1-4, is DVKVTQSSRYLVKRTGEKVFLECVQDMDHENMFWYRQDPGLGLRLIYFSYDVKMKEKGDIPEGYSVSREKKERFSLILESASTNQTSMYLCASSQGDIGEKLFFGSGTQLSVL.

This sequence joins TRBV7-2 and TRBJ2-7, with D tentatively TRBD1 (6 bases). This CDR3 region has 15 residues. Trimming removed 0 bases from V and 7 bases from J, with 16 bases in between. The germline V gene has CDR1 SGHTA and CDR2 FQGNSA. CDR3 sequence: CASSLAKDSSYEQYF. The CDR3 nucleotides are TGTGCCAGCAGCTTAGCCAAGGACAGTTCGTATGAGCAGTACTTC.

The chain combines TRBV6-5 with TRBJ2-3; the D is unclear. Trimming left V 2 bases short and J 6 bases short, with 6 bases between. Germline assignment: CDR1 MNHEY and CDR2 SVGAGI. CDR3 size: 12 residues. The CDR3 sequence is CASSYRSDTQYF. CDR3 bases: TGTGCCAGCAGTTACAGGTCGGATACGCAGTATTTT.

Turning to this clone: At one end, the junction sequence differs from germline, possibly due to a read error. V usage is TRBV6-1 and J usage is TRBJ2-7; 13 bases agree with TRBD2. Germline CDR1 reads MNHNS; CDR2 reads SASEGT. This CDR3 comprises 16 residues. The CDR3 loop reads CASREAGLAGVYEQYF. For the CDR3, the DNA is TGTGCCAGCAGGGAAGCAGGACTAGCGGGAGTCTACGAGCAGTACTTC.

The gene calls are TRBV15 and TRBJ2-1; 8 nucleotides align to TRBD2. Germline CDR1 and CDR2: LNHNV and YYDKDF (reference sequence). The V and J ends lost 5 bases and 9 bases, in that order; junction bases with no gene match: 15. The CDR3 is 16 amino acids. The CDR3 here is CATSQTGGRGPGEQFF. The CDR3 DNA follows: TGTGCCACCAGCCAAACGGGGGGGAGGGGACCCGGTGAGCAGTTCTTC.

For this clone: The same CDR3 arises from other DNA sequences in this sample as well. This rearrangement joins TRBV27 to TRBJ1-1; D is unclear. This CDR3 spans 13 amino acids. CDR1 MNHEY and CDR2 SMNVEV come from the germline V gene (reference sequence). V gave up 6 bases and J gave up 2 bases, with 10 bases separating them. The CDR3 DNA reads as TGTGCCAGCAGCATCGGGGTAAACACTGAAGCTTTCTTT. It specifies CASSIGVNTEAFF.

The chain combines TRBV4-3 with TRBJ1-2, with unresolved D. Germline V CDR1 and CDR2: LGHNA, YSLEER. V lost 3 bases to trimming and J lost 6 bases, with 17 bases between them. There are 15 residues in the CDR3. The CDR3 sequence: CASSQGIGRKNGYTF. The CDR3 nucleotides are TGCGCCAGCAGCCAGGGTATAGGGAGGAAAAATGGCTACACCTTC.

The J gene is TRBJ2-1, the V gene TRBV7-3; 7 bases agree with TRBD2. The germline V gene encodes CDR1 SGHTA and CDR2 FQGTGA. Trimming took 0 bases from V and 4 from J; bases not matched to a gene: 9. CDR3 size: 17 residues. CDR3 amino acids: CASSLTAGGRTYNEQFF. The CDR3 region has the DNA TGTGCCAGCAGCTTAACGGCGGGCGGGAGAACATACAATGAGCAGTTCTTC.

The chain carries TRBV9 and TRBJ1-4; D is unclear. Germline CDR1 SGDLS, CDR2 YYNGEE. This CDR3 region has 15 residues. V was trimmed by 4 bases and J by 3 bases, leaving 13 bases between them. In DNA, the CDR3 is TGTGCCAGCAGCCCCTTGACAAGTCCTAATGAAAAACTGTTTTTT. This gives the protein CASSPLTSPNEKLFF.

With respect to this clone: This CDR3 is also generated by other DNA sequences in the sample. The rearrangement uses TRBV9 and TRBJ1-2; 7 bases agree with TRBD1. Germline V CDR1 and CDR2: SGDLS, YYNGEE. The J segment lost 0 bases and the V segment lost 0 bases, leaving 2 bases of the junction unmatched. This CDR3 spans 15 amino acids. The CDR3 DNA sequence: TGTGCCAGCAGCGTAGGGCAGGGGGCTAACTATGGCTACACCTTC. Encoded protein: CASSVGQGANYGYTF.

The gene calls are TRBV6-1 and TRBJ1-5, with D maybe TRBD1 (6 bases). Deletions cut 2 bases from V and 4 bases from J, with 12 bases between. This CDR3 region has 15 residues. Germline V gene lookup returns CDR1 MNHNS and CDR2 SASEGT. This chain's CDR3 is CASSEQDRFNQPQHF. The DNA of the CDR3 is TGTGCCAGCAGTGAACAGGACAGATTTAATCAGCCCCAGCATTTT.

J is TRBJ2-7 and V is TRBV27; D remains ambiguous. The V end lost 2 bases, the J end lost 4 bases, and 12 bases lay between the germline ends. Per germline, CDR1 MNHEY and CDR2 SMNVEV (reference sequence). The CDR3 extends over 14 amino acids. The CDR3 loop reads CASSLHPKQYEQYF. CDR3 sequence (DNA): TGTGCCAGCAGTTTACACCCCAAACAATACGAGCAGTACTTC.

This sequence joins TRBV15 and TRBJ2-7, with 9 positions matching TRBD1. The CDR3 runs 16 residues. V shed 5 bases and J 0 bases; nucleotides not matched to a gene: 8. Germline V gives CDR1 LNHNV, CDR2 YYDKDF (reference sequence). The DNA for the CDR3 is TGTGCCACCAGCGGCTCCGGGACAGGGAGCTCCTACGAGCAGTACTTC. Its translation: CATSGSGTGSSYEQYF.

CDR3 loop: CASSLWPNYGYTF. The CDR3 bases are TGTGCCAGCAGTTTATGGCCGAACTATGGCTACACCTTC. This chain joins TRBV27 and TRBJ1-2, with D hard to call. V was clipped by 1 base and J by 2 bases, with 5 bases between them. Germline lookup yields CDR1 MNHEY and CDR2 SMNVEV (reference sequence). The CDR3 is made up of 13 amino acids.

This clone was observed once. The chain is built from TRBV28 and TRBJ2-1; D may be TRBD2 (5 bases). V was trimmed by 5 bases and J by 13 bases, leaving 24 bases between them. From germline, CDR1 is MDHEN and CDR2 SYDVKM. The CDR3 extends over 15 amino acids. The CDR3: CASSKPPRFEGVQFF. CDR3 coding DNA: TGTGCCAGCAGTAAACCACCCCGCTTTGAGGGAGTTCAGTTCTTC.

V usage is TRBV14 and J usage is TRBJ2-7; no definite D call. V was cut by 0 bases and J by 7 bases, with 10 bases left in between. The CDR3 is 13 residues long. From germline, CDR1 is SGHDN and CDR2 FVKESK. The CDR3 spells CASSQDLVGEQYF. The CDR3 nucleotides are TGTGCCAGCAGCCAAGATCTAGTGGGGGAGCAGTACTTC.

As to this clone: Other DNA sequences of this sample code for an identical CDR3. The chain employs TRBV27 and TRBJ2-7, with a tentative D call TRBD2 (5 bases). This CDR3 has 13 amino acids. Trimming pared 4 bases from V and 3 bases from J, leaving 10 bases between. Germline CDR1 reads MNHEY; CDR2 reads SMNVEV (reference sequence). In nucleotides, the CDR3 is TGTGCCAGCAGTTATGGGCGGGTCTACGAGCAGTACTTC. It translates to CASSYGRVYEQYF.

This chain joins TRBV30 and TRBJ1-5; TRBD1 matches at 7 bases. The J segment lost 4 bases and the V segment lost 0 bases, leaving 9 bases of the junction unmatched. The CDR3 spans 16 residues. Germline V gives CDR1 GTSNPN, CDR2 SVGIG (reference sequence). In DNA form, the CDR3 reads TGTGCCTGGAGTGTACGAAAAGGGACAGATAATCAGCCCCAGCATTTT. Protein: CAWSVRKGTDNQPQHF.